A selection of T cell receptor beta chains follows, all from one sample in a study of CD8 T cells in Susac syndrome. MiXCR was run by TCRdb on the immunoSEQ multiplex PCR reads, yielding one entry per CDR3 protein. In the table there are 180,000 or so distinct CDR3 sequences, about 95% of which are singletons. Specimen: CD4+ T cells from PBMCs. All receptors come from a human donor in good health. The conserved cysteine and the conserved F or W are not part of the CDR3 here. Each record gives: V gene, J gene, CDR3 protein.

TRBV20-1,TRBJ2-1,SARLRDRNEQF
TRBV6-2/TRBV6-3,TRBJ2-2,ASSHVGSAGGTGELF
TRBV19,TRBJ2-3,ASSMQRTGGGTQY
TRBV5-4,TRBJ2-1,ASSSGTNDNEQF
TRBV7-6,TRBJ2-1,ASSPGDGGTG
TRBV28,TRBJ2-7,ASSTYYEQY
TRBV2,TRBJ2-5,ASSVVGYQETQY
TRBV6-2/TRBV6-3,TRBJ2-7,ASSYSGTSGSLQY
TRBV3-1,TRBJ2-4,ASSQELGRVGKNIQY
TRBV18,TRBJ2-7,ASSPEGGEQY
TRBV6-2/TRBV6-3,TRBJ1-1,ASSSWTGTRGTEAF
TRBV28,TRBJ2-2,ASKAGGANTGELF
TRBV7-9,TRBJ2-4,ASSLEGQSY
TRBV28,TRBJ2-1,AGGTWDEQF
TRBV27,TRBJ2-7,ASSLAASVPSEQY
TRBV20-1,TRBJ2-3,SAGYRDSRSDTQY
TRBV6-5,TRBJ1-2,ASSQLRGGGGYT
TRBV2,TRBJ1-2,ASRPTGFYGYT
TRBV18,TRBJ1-2,ASSPGAYYGYT
TRBV7-3,TRBJ2-3,ASSLNRADTQY
TRBV3-1,TRBJ2-3,ASSRTDRGDTQY
TRBV3-1,TRBJ1-5,ASSQGQESYQPQH
TRBV7-3,TRBJ2-1,ASSPGQSNEQF
TRBV29-1,TRBJ1-2,SASKGGDYGYT
TRBV30,TRBJ2-1,AWSGQRLDNEQF
TRBV28,TRBJ1-2,ASSQAGYT
TRBV12-3/TRBV12-4,TRBJ2-1,ANTQGINNEQF
TRBV20-1,TRBJ1-2,SAPTGHSGYT
TRBV4-2,TRBJ2-7,ASSLGDSSRQY
TRBV18,TRBJ1-2,ASSPSRGLNYGYT
TRBV7-2,TRBJ2-6,ASSLMGPTLSGANVLT
TRBV27,TRBJ1-2,ASSAPWGGGYT
TRBV5-4,TRBJ2-4,ASNHGGENIQY
TRBV27,TRBJ1-2,ASSDTGVGGYT
TRBV27,TRBJ1-5,ASSYRGRNQPQH
TRBV20-1,TRBJ2-7,SATDRYYEQY
TRBV7-9,TRBJ2-5,ASSSTGVGETQY
TRBV28,TRBJ1-5,ASRSDSNQPQH
TRBV3-1,TRBJ2-7,ASSQLKGTGGYEQY
TRBV6-6,TRBJ2-5,ASGTSGETQY
TRBV2,TRBJ2-1,ASRITGLVGNEQF
TRBV28,TRBJ2-1,ASSFISGAYNEQF
TRBV6-5,TRBJ2-7,ASSFSGQGLNEQY
TRBV20-1,TRBJ2-7,SARDLGRGYEQY
TRBV18,TRBJ2-7,ASSPSGQIREQY
TRBV24-1,TRBJ2-3,ATSEGLAFTDTQY
TRBV29-1,TRBJ2-1,SAGTTRGNEQF
TRBV5-1,TRBJ2-3,ASSLELGGNTDTQY
TRBV5-1,TRBJ2-3,ASSPAPFAGGTDTQY
TRBV12-3/TRBV12-4,TRBJ2-2,ASTLLAGVLGGELF
TRBV29-1,TRBJ2-1,SVELGRADEQF
TRBV6-1,TRBJ2-1,ASSPRRGGEQF
TRBV2,TRBJ2-7,ASSISDFVKQY
TRBV12-3/TRBV12-4,TRBJ2-5,ASSPGQGQETQY
TRBV6-2/TRBV6-3,TRBJ1-1,ASSWQELTEAF